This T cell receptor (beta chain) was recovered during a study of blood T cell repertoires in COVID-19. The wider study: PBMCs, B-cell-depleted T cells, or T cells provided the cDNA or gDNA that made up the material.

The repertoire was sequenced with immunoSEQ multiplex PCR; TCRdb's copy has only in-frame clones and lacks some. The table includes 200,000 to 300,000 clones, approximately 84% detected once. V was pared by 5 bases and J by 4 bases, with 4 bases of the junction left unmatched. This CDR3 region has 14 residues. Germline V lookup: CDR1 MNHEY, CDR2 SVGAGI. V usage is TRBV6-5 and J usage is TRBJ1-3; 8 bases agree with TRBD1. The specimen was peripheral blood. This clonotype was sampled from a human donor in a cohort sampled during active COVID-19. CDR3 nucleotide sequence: TGTGCCAGCAGTCATACAGGGGGAGGAAACACCATATATTTT. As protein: CASSHTGGGNTIYF.